This T cell receptor beta chain was sequenced during a study of T cell responses to AZD1222 COVID-19 vaccine (dated by TCRdb to the early 2020s). Study-level background: AZD1222 recipients given second doses at about 4 weeks or at about 12 weeks were pooled, since spike-specific TCR depth and breadth were not found to differ between the two schedules. Enrollment into the trials was organized by age into subgroups of 18-55, 56-69 and 70-plus years, and those subgroups contained roughly 150, 30 and 60 TCR-sequenced participants, respectively. A total of more than 230 trial participants underwent TCR sequencing, of whom 207 received two doses of AZD1222 and about 25 received two doses of the MenACWY control vaccine.

This clone was observed a handful of times. The antigen this receptor binds is unknown. No per-base quality is available; no much larger clone lies one base away. The sample's time point label is to be understood as: baseline before first vaccination. The vaccinee samples were drawn from two UK trials, COV001 and COV002, one of which was a single-blind randomized controlled phase 2/3 trial testing AZD1222 (ChAdOx1 nCoV-19) in healthy adults. Trial participant PBMC samples were collected at day 0 and day 28 after the second dose for TCRbeta chain sequencing. The CDR3 regions of human TCRbeta chains were analyzed by immunosequencing. On the authors' methods: TCRs in the repertoires were matched against a reference library of SARS-CoV-2-specific TCRs that had been generated with the MIRA antigen-specificity platform. Breadth was defined as the fraction of unique TCRs that were SARS-CoV-2-associated. Depth was defined as the fraction of total T cells that were SARS-CoV-2-associated. Using the MIRA data, each spike-specific TCR was mapped to the spike region that the TCR reacts to and placed in a CD4 or CD8 class. Log10-transformed breadth and depth values were compared by one-way ANOVA with Sidak's multiple comparisons tests. This is the immuneACCESS table as TCRdb keeps it, with only in-frame sequences that have V and J called. A part of the clones is gone; compared with another copy, unresolved V genes explain less than half, and the rest is unexplained. Clonal size and the V and J genes are those of that table, whereas D and trimming came from the DNA. In this sample the table shows approximately 110,000 clones, about 80% of which occur a single time. More than 4.5% of the sample belongs to the ten largest clones.

General findings and caveats noted by the study authors: Because no day 14 peak-response samples were available, repertoires were characterized only after the peak T cell response. Participants were mostly white British, with more females than males. The authors suggested clonal diversity may have been underestimated. Nearly half of unique spike-specific TCRs reportedly recognized epitopes outside regions mutated in the B.1.351 and B.1.1.7 variants. After two AZD1222 doses, spike-specific TCR breadth and depth were significantly higher than at day 0 and than in MenACWY recipients. Only a handful of AZD1222 recipients were SARS-CoV-2 seropositive at baseline, limiting conclusions about previously exposed vaccinees. CD4 TCRs associated with the vaccine covered the entire spike protein, and the dominant responses were in regions 160-218 and 743-854. The 56-69-year group was small, and its depth increase did not reach significance, likely because of low power.

Sample: peripheral blood, taken on day 0 of AZD1222 vaccination. The clonotype originates from an adult in good health.

The DNA is TGTGCCAGCAGTGAGAGGGGTCGAGGCTATGGCTACACCTTC. Its protein reads: CASSERGRGYGYTF. The rearrangement joined TRBV2 to TRBJ1-2; TRBD1 is possibly the D segment (5 matching bases). From its cysteine to its phenylalanine, the CDR3 spans 14 amino acids. Only CDR3 DNA remains: 42 bases, in frame from the first base. V and J are truncated by 3 bases and 4 bases respectively, leaving an intervening sequence of 12 bases. Based on the germline V gene, the CDR1 and CDR2 sequences are SNHLY and FYNNEI.